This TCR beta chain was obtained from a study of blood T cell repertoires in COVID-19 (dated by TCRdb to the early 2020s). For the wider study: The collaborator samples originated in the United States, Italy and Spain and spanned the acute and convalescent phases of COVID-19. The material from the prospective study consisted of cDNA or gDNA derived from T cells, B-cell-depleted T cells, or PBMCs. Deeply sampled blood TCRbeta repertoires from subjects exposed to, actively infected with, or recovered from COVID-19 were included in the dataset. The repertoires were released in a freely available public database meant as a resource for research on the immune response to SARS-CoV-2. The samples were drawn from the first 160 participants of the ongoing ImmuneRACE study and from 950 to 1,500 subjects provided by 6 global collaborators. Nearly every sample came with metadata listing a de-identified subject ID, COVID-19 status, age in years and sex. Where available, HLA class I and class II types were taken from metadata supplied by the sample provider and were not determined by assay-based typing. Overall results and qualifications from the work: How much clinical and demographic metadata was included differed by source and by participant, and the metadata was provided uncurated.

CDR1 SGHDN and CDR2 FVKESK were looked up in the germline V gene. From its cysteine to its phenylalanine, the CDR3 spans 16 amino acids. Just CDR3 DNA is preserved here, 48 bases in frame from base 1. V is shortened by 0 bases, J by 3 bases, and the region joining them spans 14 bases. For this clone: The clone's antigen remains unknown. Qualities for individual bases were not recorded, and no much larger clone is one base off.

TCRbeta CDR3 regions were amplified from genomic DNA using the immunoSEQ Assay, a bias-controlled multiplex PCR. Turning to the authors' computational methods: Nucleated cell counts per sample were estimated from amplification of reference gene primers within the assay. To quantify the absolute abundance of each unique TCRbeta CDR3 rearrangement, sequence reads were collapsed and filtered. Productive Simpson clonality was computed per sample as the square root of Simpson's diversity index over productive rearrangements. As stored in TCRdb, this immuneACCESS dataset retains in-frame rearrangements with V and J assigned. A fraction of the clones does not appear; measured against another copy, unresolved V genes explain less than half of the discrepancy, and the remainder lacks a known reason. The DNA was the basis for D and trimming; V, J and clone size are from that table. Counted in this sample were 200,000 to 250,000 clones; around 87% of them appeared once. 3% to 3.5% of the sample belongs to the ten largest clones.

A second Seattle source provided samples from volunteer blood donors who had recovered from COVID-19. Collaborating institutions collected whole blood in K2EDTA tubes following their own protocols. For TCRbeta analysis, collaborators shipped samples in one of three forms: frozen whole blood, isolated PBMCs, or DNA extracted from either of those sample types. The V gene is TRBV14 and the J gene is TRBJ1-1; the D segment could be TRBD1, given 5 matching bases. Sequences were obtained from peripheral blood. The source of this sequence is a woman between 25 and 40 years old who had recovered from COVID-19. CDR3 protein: CASSQDNRQWYTEAFF. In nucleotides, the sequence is TGTGCCAGCAGCCAAGATAACAGACAGTGGTACACTGAAGCTTTCTTT. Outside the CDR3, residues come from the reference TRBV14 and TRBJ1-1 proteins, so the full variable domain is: EAGVTQFPSHSVIEKGQTVTLRCDPISGHDNLYWYRRVMGKEIKFLLHFVKESKQDESGMPNNRFLAERTGGTYSTLKVQPAELEDSGVYFCASSQDNRQWYTEAFFGQGTRLTVV.